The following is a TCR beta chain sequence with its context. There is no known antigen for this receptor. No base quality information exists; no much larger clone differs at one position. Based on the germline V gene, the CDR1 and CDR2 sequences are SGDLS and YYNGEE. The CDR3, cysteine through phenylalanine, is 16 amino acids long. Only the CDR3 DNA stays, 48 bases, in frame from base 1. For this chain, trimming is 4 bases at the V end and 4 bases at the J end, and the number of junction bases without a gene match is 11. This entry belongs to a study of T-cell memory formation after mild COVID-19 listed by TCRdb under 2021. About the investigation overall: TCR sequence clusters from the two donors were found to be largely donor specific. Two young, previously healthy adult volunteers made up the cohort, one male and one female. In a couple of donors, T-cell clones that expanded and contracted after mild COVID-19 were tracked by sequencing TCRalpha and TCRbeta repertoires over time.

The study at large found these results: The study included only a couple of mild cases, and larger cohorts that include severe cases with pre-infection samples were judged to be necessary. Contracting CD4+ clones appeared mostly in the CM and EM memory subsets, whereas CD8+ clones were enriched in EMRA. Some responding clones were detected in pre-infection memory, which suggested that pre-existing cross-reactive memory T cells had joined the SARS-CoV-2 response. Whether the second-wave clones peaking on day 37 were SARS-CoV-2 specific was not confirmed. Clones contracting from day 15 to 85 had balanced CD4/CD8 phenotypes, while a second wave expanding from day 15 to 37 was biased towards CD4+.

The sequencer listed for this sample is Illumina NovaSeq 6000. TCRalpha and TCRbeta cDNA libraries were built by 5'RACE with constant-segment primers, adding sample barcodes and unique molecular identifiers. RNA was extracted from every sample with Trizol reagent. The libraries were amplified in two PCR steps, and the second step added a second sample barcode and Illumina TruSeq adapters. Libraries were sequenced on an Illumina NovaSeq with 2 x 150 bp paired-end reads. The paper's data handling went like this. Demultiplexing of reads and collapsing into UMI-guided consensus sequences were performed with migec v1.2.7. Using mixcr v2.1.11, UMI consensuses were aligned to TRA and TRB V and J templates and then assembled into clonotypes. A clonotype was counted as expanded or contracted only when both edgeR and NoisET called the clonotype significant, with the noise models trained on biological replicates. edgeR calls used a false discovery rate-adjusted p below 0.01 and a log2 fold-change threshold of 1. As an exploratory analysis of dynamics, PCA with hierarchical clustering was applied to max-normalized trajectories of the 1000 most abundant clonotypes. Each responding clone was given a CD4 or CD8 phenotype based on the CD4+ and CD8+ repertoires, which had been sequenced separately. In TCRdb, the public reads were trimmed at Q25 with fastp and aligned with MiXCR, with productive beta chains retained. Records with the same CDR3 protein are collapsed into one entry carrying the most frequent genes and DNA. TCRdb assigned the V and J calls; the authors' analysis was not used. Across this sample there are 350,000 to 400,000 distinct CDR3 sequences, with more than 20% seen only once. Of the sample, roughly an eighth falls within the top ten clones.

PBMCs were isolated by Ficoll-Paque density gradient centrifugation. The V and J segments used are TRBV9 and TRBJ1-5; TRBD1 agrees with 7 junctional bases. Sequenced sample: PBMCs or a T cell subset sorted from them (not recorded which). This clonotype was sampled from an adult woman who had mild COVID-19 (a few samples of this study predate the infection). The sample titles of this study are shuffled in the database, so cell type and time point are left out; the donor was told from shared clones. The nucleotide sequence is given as TGTGCCAGCAGCAGAGACAACAGGGGTTGGAATCAGCCCCAGCATTTT. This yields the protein CASSRDNRGWNQPQHF.